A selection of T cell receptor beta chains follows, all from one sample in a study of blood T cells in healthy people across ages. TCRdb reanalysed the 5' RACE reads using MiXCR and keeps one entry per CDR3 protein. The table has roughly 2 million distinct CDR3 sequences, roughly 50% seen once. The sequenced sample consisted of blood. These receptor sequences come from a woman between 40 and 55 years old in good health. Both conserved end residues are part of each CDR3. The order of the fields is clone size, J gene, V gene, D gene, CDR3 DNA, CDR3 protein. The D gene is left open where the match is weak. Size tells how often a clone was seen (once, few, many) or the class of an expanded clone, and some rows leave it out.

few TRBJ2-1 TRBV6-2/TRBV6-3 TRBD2 TGTGCCAGCAGTGACTTACTAGCGGGGGGGCTATACAATGAGCAGTTCTTC CASSDLLAGGLYNEQFF
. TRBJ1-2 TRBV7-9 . TGTGCCAGCAGCTTAGGACCGGTCTATGGCTACACCTTC CASSLGPVYGYTF
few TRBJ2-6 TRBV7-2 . TGTGCCAGCAGCTTAATGAGATTCGGCTCTGGGGCCAACGTCCTGACTTTC CASSLMRFGSGANVLTF
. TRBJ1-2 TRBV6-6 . TGTGCCAGCAGTACAGTGGAAGATAACTATGGCTACACCTTC CASSTVEDNYGYTF
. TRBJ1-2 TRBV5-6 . TGTGCCAGCAGTACCTGGGACACTCGTTTGTACTTTGGCTACACCTTC CASSTWDTRLYFGYTF
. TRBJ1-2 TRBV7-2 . TGTGCCAGCAGCTTAGTCGGACCAACGGCAGCTAACTATGGCTACACCTTC CASSLVGPTAANYGYTF
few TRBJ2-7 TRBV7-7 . TGTGCTAGCAGCGCGGGGACGGCGACGAATTACGAGCAGTACTTC CASSAGTATNYEQYF
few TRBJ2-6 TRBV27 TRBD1 TGTGCCAGCAGTTCACAGGGGGCTGCTGGGGCCAACGTCCTGACTTTC CASSSQGAAGANVLTF
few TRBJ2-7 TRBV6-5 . TGTGCCAGCGAGGACAAGACCTACGAGCAGTACTTC CASEDKTYEQYF
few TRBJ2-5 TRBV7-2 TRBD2 TGTGCCAGCAGCCCCACTAGCGGGGGTGTTGGGACCCAGTACTTC CASSPTSGGVGTQYF
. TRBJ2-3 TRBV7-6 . TGTGCCAGCAGCTTTACTAGAGTGGCGACAGATACGCAGTATTTT CASSFTRVATDTQYF
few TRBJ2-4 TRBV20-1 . TGCAGTGCTAGAAGCCCCGAAAGCCAGGCCAAAAACATTCAGTACTTC CSARSPESQAKNIQYF
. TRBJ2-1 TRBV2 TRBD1 TGTGCCAGCAACCGACAGGGGTACGATGAGCAGTTCTTC CASNRQGYDEQFF
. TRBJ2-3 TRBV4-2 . TGTGCCAGCAGCCGAGGACAGACAGCAACAGATACGCAGTATTTT CASSRGQTATDTQYF
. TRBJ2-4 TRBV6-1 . TGTGCCAGCAGCCATCCTCCCCTCGGGGGATTAGCCAAAAACATTCAGTACTTC CASSHPPLGGLAKNIQYF
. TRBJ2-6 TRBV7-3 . TGTGCCAGCAGCTTAGGGTTTATAGGGGCCAACGTCCTGACTTTC CASSLGFIGANVLTF
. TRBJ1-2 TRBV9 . TGTGCCAGCAGCATACGGTACGACTCAAACTATGGCTACACCTTC CASSIRYDSNYGYTF
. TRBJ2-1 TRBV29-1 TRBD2 TGCAGCGTTAGGTGGAGGCTAGCGGGGGGGGAGGAGCAGTTCTTC CSVRWRLAGGEEQFF
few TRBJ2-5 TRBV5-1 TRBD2 TGCGCCAGCAGCTTGGGGGTAGCGGGGTCCCAAGAGACCCAGTACTTC CASSLGVAGSQETQYF
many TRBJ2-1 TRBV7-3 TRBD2 TGTGCCAGCAGTTCTAGCGGGGGGGGGTACAATGAGCAGTTCTTC CASSSSGGGYNEQFF
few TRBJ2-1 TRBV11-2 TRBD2 TGTGCCAGCAGCTACGAGCGGGGGGGCGGTGAGCAGTTCTTC CASSYERGGGEQFF
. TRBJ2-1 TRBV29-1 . TGCAGCGTTGATAGGGCGGGGTATAATGAGCAGTTCTTC CSVDRAGYNEQFF
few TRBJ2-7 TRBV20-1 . TGCAGTGCCCCCCGGCCGTTAGTTAGCTACGAGCAGTACTTC CSAPRPLVSYEQYF
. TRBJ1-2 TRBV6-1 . TGTGCCAGCAGTGAACAGCAGAACTATGGCTACACCTTC CASSEQQNYGYTF
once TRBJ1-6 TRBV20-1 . TGCAGTGCTAGAGGACATGATAATTCACCCCTCCACTTT CSARGHDNSPLHF
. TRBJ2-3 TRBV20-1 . TGCAGTGAAACGGGATCGGCCACAGATACGCAGTATTTT CSETGSATDTQYF
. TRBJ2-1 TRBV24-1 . TGTGCCACCAGTGATTTGGGGGACAACTACAATGAGCAGTTCTTC CATSDLGDNYNEQFF
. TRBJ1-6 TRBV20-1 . TGCAGTGTTCCCAAAGGGGGAAATTCACCCCTCCACTTT CSVPKGGNSPLHF
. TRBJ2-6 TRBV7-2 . TGTGCCTGCAGCCAGGACAGCTCTGGGGCCAACGTCCTGACTTTC CACSQDSSGANVLTF
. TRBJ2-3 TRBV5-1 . TGCGCCAGCAGCTTGGGGACAGTCGAAGGCACAGATACGCAGTATTTT CASSLGTVEGTDTQYF
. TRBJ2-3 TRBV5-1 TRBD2 TGCGCCAGCAGCAAACTAGCGGGGGGCCTCCCCCCAGATACGCAGTATTTT CASSKLAGGLPPDTQYF
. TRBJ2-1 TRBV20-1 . TGCAGTGCTTTCGGACTCGGAGGAGAGACCCAGTTCTTC CSAFGLGGETQFF
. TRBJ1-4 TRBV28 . TGTGCCAGCAGGAGTCAAAATGAAAAACTGTTTTTT CASRSQNEKLFF
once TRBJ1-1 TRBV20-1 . TGCAGCGCTAGAACGACAGCGCTCTACACTGAAGCTTTCTTT CSARTTALYTEAFF
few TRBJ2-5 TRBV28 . TGTGCCAGCAGTTCCTCGGGGGCGGGGGCGAAAGAGACCCAGTACTTC CASSSSGAGAKETQYF
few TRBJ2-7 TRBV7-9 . TGTGCCAGCAGCCCGTCGGGCGAATCCTACGAGCAGTACTTC CASSPSGESYEQYF
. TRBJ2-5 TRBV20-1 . TGCAGTGCTAGAGTGCACGGGGTTGAAGAGACCCAGTACTTC CSARVHGVEETQYF
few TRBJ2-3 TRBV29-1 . TGCAGCGTTGGAAGACGGGGAAGCACAGATACGCAGTATTTT CSVGRRGSTDTQYF
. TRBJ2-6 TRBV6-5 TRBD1 TGTGCCAGCAGTTATTCCACCGGTGGACAGGGGGCTGGGGCCAACGTCCTGACTTTC CASSYSTGGQGAGANVLTF
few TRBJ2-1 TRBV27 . TGTGCCAGCGCGATTACCAGGGTGAGTGAGCAGTTCTTC CASAITRVSEQFF
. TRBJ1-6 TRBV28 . TGTGCCAGCAGTTCCCCCGGACAGACGAATAATTCACCCCTCCACTTT CASSSPGQTNNSPLHF
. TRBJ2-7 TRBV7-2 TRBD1 TGTGCCAGCAGCCTTCGAAGGACAGGGGTCGGCTACGAGCAGTACTTC CASSLRRTGVGYEQYF
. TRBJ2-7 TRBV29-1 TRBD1 TGCAGCATCCTCGGGACAGGGGGCAACGAGCAGTACTTC CSILGTGGNEQYF
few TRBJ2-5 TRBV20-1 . TGCAGTGCTACCGTGACAGGTCCCCAAGAGACCCAGTACTTC CSATVTGPQETQYF
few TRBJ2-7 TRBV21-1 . TGTGCCAGCAGCAAAAATGTCGAGTGGTTTCTGGGACAGGGAATATCCTACGAGCAGTACTTC CASSKNVEWFLGQGISYEQYF
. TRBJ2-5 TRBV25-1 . TGTGCCAGCAGGCTAGGAGGGGGCCTTGAGACCCAGTACTTC CASRLGGGLETQYF
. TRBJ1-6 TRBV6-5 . TGTGCCAGCACCTTTAGCCAGGGTTATAATTCACCCCTCCACTTT CASTFSQGYNSPLHF
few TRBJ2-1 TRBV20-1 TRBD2 TGCAGTGCTAGAGAAGCGGGGGGGCCGAGGAATGAGCAGTTCTTC CSAREAGGPRNEQFF
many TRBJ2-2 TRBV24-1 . TGTGCCACCAGTGATTTGCAAACAGGGAACCGGGAGCTGTTTTTT CATSDLQTGNRELFF
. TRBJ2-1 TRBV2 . TGTACCAGCAAGGGCTCCTACAATGAGCAGTTCTTC CTSKGSYNEQFF
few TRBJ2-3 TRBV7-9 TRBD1 TGTGCCAGCAGCCCCTGGACAGGCCAGACCACAGATACGCAGTATTTT CASSPWTGQTTDTQYF
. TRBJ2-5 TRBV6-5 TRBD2 TGTGCCAGCAGTTACTTTGGTGGGCGGGGGGCTAAAGGGACCCAGTACTTC CASSYFGGRGAKGTQYF
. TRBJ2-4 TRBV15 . TGTGCCACCAGCAGAGTCGGAGAGGGGCGCGCAAAAAACATTCAGTACTTC CATSRVGEGRAKNIQYF
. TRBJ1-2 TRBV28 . TGTGTCAGCAGTTTAGAGGGACAACTCAACTATGGCTACACCTTC CVSSLEGQLNYGYTF
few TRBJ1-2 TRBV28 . TGTGCCAGCAGTGCCCTAGGGGGGCCCCATTTCTATGGCTACACCTTC CASSALGGPHFYGYTF